This T cell receptor (beta chain) was identified during a study of blood T cells in healthy people across ages. This CDR3 has 15 residues. Primers used in a second PCR of roughly 6 to 11 cycles were a sample-barcoded 5' primer and a J-beta primer mix. Per sample, CDR3-containing paired-end reads numbered at least 2.5 million. TCRdb re-derived calls from the 5' RACE reads in MiXCR, one entry per CDR3 protein. The sample lists about 1 million distinct CDR3 sequences, around 45% seen once, with approximately 17% in the top ten. The sample comprised blood. The TCR originated in a woman aged 60-70 years in good health. The chain combines TRBV21-1 with TRBJ1-6; the table's D call, TRBD1, has no DNA check behind it. TRBV21-1 is an annotated pseudogene. The CDR3 coding sequence is TGTGCCAGCAGCAAGTTTGGACAGGAGAATTCACCCCTCCACTTT. Translation gives CASSKFGQENSPLHF.